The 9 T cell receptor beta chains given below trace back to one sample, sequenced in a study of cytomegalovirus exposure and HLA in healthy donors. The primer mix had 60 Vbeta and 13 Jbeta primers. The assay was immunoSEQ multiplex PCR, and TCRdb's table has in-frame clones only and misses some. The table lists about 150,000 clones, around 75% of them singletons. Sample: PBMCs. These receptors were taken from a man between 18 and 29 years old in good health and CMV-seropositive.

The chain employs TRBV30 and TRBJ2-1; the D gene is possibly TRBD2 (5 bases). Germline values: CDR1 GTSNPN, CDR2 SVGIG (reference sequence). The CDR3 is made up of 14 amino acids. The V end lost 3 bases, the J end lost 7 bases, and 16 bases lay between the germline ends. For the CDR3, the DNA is TGTGCCTGGAGACCCGCGGGCCCGAGGAATGAGCAGTTCTTC. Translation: CAWRPAGPRNEQFF.

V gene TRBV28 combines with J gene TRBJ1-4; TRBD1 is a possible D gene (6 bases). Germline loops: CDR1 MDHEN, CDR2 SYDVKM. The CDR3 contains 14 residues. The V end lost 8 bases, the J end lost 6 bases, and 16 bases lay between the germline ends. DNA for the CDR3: TGTGCCAGCCTAAGTTGGGGGGGCGATGAAAAACTGTTTTTT. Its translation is CASLSWGGDEKLFF.

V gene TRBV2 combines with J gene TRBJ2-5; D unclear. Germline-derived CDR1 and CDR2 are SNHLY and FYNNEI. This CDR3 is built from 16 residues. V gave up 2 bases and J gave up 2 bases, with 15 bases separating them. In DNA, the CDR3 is TGTGCCAGCAGTGAATTCAACTTGGTCCAACAAGAGACCCAGTACTTC. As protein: CASSEFNLVQQETQYF.

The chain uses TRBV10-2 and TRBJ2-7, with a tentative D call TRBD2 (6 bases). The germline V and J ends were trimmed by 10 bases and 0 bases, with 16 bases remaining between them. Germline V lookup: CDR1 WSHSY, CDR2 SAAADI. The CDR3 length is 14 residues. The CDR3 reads CATGASVPSYEQYF. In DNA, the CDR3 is TGCGCCACGGGAGCTAGCGTTCCCTCCTACGAGCAGTACTTC.

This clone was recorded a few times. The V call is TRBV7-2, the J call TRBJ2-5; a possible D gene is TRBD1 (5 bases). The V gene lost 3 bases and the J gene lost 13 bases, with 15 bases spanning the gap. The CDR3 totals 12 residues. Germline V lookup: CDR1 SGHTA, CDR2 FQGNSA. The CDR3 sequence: CASSLGRQTWYF. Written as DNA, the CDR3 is TGTGCCAGCAGCTTGGGGCGCCAAACATGGTACTTC.

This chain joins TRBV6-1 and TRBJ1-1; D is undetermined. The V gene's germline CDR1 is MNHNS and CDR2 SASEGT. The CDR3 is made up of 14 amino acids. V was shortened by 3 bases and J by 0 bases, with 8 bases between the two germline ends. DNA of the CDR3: TGTGCCAGCAGTGATGTACCGGTGAACACTGAAGCTTTCTTT. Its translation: CASSDVPVNTEAFF.

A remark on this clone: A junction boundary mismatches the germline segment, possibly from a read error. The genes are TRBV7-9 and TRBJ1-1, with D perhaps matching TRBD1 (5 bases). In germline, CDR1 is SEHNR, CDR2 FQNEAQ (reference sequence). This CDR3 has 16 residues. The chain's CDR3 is CSSNDAGRTVNTEAFF. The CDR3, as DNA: TGTTCCAGCAACGACGCGGGGCGGACGGTGAACACTGAAGCTTTCTTT.

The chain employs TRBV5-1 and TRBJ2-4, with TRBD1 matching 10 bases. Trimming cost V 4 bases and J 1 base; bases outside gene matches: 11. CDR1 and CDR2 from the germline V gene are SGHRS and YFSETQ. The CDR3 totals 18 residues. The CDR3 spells CASSPGTGVVGAKNIQYF. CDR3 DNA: TGCGCCAGCAGCCCCGGGACAGGGGTGGTTGGGGCCAAAAACATTCAGTACTTC.

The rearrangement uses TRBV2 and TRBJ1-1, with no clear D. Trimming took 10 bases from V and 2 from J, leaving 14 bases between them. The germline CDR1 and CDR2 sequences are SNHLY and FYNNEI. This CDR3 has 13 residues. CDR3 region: CATRRILNTEAFF. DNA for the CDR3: TGTGCCACTCGCAGGATATTAAACACTGAAGCTTTCTTT.